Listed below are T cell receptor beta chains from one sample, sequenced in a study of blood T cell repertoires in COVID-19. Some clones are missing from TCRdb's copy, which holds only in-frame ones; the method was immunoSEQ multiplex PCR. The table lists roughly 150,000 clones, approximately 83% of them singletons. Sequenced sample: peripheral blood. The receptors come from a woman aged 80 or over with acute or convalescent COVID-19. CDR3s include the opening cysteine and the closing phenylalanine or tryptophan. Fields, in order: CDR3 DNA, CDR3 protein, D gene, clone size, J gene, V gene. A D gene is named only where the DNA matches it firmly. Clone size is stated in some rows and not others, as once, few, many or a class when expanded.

CDR3 DNA: TGTGCCTGGAGTCGCCTGAGGGACAGGGTTAATTCACCCCTCCACTTT
CDR3 protein: CAWSRLRDRVNSPLHF
D gene: TRBD1
clone size: NA
J gene: TRBJ1-6
V gene: TRBV30

CDR3 DNA: TGTGCCAGCAGTGAAGGACTAGCGGGGGCCAGGGAGTTCTTC
CDR3 protein: CASSEGLAGAREFF
D gene: TRBD2
clone size: NA
J gene: TRBJ2-1
V gene: TRBV2

CDR3 DNA: TGTGCCAGCAGCTTGGTACCCCGTGACAGGGGAACAGGAAACACCATATATTTT
CDR3 protein: CASSLVPRDRGTGNTIYF
D gene: TRBD1
clone size: once
J gene: TRBJ1-3
V gene: TRBV5-5

CDR3 DNA: TGTGCCAGCAGCGTAGCCATAGCGGGAACCGAAAACATTCAGTACTTC
CDR3 protein: CASSVAIAGTENIQYF
D gene: TRBD2
clone size: few
J gene: TRBJ2-4
V gene: TRBV9

CDR3 DNA: TGTGCCAGCAGCGTAGGGCTAGCGGGGGGGCTGGAAGAGACCCAGTACTTC
CDR3 protein: CASSVGLAGGLEETQYF
D gene: TRBD2
clone size: NA
J gene: TRBJ2-5
V gene: TRBV9

CDR3 DNA: TGCGCCAGCACCCAACAGGGACGTCGGGATAATTCACCCCTCCACTTT
CDR3 protein: CASTQQGRRDNSPLHF
D gene: NA
clone size: once
J gene: TRBJ1-6
V gene: TRBV23-1

CDR3 DNA: TGTGCCAGTACTACAGGGGAAGCTGAAGCTTTCTTT
CDR3 protein: CASTTGEAEAFF
D gene: TRBD1
clone size: NA
J gene: TRBJ1-1
V gene: TRBV19

CDR3 DNA: TGTGCCAGCAGTTTAGTCGGAACTAATGAAAAACTGTTTTTT
CDR3 protein: CASSLVGTNEKLFF
D gene: NA
clone size: NA
J gene: TRBJ1-4
V gene: TRBV28

CDR3 DNA: TGTGCCAGCAGCTTGGGAACTCCTACCAACACTGAAGCTTTCTTT
CDR3 protein: CASSLGTPTNTEAFF
D gene: NA
clone size: NA
J gene: TRBJ1-1
V gene: TRBV5-5

CDR3 DNA: TGTGCCAGCAGCGGCCGGGACAGGGCCACTGAAGCTTTCTTT
CDR3 protein: CASSGRDRATEAFF
D gene: TRBD1
clone size: NA
J gene: TRBJ1-1
V gene: TRBV7-2

CDR3 DNA: TGCGCCAGCAGCTTGGCGGGAGCTGGCATCGAAGCTTTCTTT
CDR3 protein: CASSLAGAGIEAFF
D gene: NA
clone size: few
J gene: TRBJ1-1
V gene: TRBV5-1

CDR3 DNA: TGTGCTAGTGGCCCGGGAGGTGTAGCGGGGGGGAATGAGCAGTTCTTC
CDR3 protein: CASGPGGVAGGNEQFF
D gene: TRBD2
clone size: NA
J gene: TRBJ2-1
V gene: TRBV12-5

CDR3 DNA: TGTGCCTGGGGGGTACAGGGGCTTCAAGAGACCCAGTACTTC
CDR3 protein: CAWGVQGLQETQYF
D gene: TRBD1
clone size: NA
J gene: TRBJ2-5
V gene: TRBV30

CDR3 DNA: TGTGCCAGCAGCTTGGTAGCGGACTATGGCTACACCTTC
CDR3 protein: CASSLVADYGYTF
D gene: NA
clone size: few
J gene: TRBJ1-2
V gene: TRBV5-4

CDR3 DNA: TGTGCCAGCAAGGGGGTGAGGTCCAATTCACCCCTCCACTTT
CDR3 protein: CASKGVRSNSPLHF
D gene: NA
clone size: few
J gene: TRBJ1-6
V gene: TRBV27

CDR3 DNA: TGTGCCAGCAGCCGTGACAGGGGTAACTATGGCTACACCTTC
CDR3 protein: CASSRDRGNYGYTF
D gene: TRBD1
clone size: NA
J gene: TRBJ1-2
V gene: TRBV7-9

CDR3 DNA: TGCGCCAGCAGCCAAGATACGGACAGGAGCACAGATACGCAGTATTTT
CDR3 protein: CASSQDTDRSTDTQYF
D gene: TRBD1
clone size: NA
J gene: TRBJ2-3
V gene: TRBV4-1

CDR3 DNA: TGTGCCAGCAGCGTAGTGCCGCGGGGGGACCTTTACAATGAGCAGTTCTTC
CDR3 protein: CASSVVPRGDLYNEQFF
D gene: TRBD2
clone size: NA
J gene: TRBJ2-1
V gene: TRBV9

CDR3 DNA: TGTGCCAGCAGTCCGCCGTTGAGGGGCTACACCTTC
CDR3 protein: CASSPPLRGYTF
D gene: NA
clone size: NA
J gene: TRBJ1-2
V gene: TRBV2

CDR3 DNA: TGTGCCAGTAACCCGGGACAGGGATTTCCGGGGGGCACTGAAGCTTTCTTT
CDR3 protein: CASNPGQGFPGGTEAFF
D gene: TRBD1
clone size: NA
J gene: TRBJ1-1
V gene: TRBV19

CDR3 DNA: TGTGCCAGCAGCTCCCTGGGGACACGGCGCTCTGGAAACACCATATATTTT
CDR3 protein: CASSSLGTRRSGNTIYF
D gene: NA
clone size: NA
J gene: TRBJ1-3
V gene: TRBV5-6

CDR3 DNA: TGTGCCGGAGGGACAGGGGGTCAGCCCCAGCATTTT
CDR3 protein: CAGGTGGQPQHF
D gene: TRBD1
clone size: NA
J gene: TRBJ1-5
V gene: TRBV30

CDR3 DNA: TGTGCCACCGGGACAGAGCACCACAATCAGCCCCAGCATTTT
CDR3 protein: CATGTEHHNQPQHF
D gene: TRBD1
clone size: once
J gene: TRBJ1-5
V gene: TRBV15

CDR3 DNA: TGTGCCAGCAGCTTAGCGGACAGATCCAATCAGCCCCAGCATTTT
CDR3 protein: CASSLADRSNQPQHF
D gene: NA
clone size: NA
J gene: TRBJ1-5
V gene: TRBV5-6

CDR3 DNA: TGCGCCAGCAGCTTGGCACAGGGCTATGGCTACACCTTC
CDR3 protein: CASSLAQGYGYTF
D gene: NA
clone size: NA
J gene: TRBJ1-2
V gene: TRBV5-1

CDR3 DNA: TGTGCCAGCAGCGTACAACATACCGCTAACTATGGCTACACCTTC
CDR3 protein: CASSVQHTANYGYTF
D gene: NA
clone size: NA
J gene: TRBJ1-2
V gene: TRBV9

CDR3 DNA: TGTGCCAGCAGCTTAACTCCGACAAATAGGAACACTGAAGCTTTCTTT
CDR3 protein: CASSLTPTNRNTEAFF
D gene: NA
clone size: NA
J gene: TRBJ1-1
V gene: TRBV5-4

CDR3 DNA: TGTGCCACCAGTGAAAAAGGGACAGGGTACCCCAATCAGCCCCAGCATTTT
CDR3 protein: CATSEKGTGYPNQPQHF
D gene: TRBD1
clone size: NA
J gene: TRBJ1-5
V gene: TRBV24-1

CDR3 DNA: TGTGCCATCAAAGGGACAGGGGCCGCTGAGACCCAGTACTTC
CDR3 protein: CAIKGTGAAETQYF
D gene: TRBD1
clone size: NA
J gene: TRBJ2-5
V gene: TRBV10-3

CDR3 DNA: TGTGCCAGCTCGCGGGACTTTACTAGCACAGATACGCAGTATTTT
CDR3 protein: CASSRDFTSTDTQYF
D gene: NA
clone size: NA
J gene: TRBJ2-3
V gene: TRBV18

CDR3 DNA: TGCGCCAGCAGCTTACAGGGGATTTCGTTAGAGACCCAGTACTTC
CDR3 protein: CASSLQGISLETQYF
D gene: TRBD1
clone size: NA
J gene: TRBJ2-5
V gene: TRBV5-1

CDR3 DNA: TGCGCCAGCAGCGGGGGAAGACAGGGGTCCAACAATGAGCAGTTCTTC
CDR3 protein: CASSGGRQGSNNEQFF
D gene: TRBD1
clone size: NA
J gene: TRBJ2-1
V gene: TRBV5-1

CDR3 DNA: TGTGCCAGCAGCGATAGCCCACATACGCAGTATTTT
CDR3 protein: CASSDSPHTQYF
D gene: NA
clone size: NA
J gene: TRBJ2-3
V gene: TRBV9

CDR3 DNA: TGCGCCAGCAGCCCCAATACAGGTTCTGGGGCCAACGTCCTGACTTTC
CDR3 protein: CASSPNTGSGANVLTF
D gene: NA
clone size: few
J gene: TRBJ2-6
V gene: TRBV4-3

CDR3 DNA: TGTGCCAGCAGTTACCGAACAGGGGAAGAAGAGACCCAGTACTTC
CDR3 protein: CASSYRTGEEETQYF
D gene: TRBD1
clone size: NA
J gene: TRBJ2-5
V gene: TRBV2

CDR3 DNA: TGTGCCAGCAGCGGTAGCGGGAGTAGGTCCTACGAGCAGTACTTC
CDR3 protein: CASSGSGSRSYEQYF
D gene: TRBD2
clone size: NA
J gene: TRBJ2-7
V gene: TRBV9

CDR3 DNA: TGCGCCAGCAGCTCTGGACAGGGTGATGAAAAACTGTTTTTT
CDR3 protein: CASSSGQGDEKLFF
D gene: TRBD1
clone size: NA
J gene: TRBJ1-4
V gene: TRBV5-1

CDR3 DNA: TGTGCCTGGAGTGTACCCGGTCTGGCTGAAGCTTTCTTT
CDR3 protein: CAWSVPGLAEAFF
D gene: NA
clone size: NA
J gene: TRBJ1-1
V gene: TRBV30

CDR3 DNA: TGTGCCAGCAGCCCTCGGACAGGAAACTATGGCTACACCTTC
CDR3 protein: CASSPRTGNYGYTF
D gene: TRBD1
clone size: NA
J gene: TRBJ1-2
V gene: TRBV7-6

CDR3 DNA: TGTGCCAGCAGCTTATACCGGGAGGACGCAGATACGCAGTATTTT
CDR3 protein: CASSLYREDADTQYF
D gene: TRBD2
clone size: NA
J gene: TRBJ2-3
V gene: TRBV7-8

CDR3 DNA: TGTGCCAGCAGGCTGGGGCAGGACCTCCGCACAGATACGCAGTATTTT
CDR3 protein: CASRLGQDLRTDTQYF
D gene: NA
clone size: NA
J gene: TRBJ2-3
V gene: TRBV7-2

CDR3 DNA: TGTGCCAGCAGCAAAGGGAGGGAAGGGAATCAGCCCCAGCATTTT
CDR3 protein: CASSKGREGNQPQHF
D gene: NA
clone size: NA
J gene: TRBJ1-5
V gene: TRBV7-2

CDR3 DNA: TGTGCCTGCGGAGGGGGGGTAAACACTGAAGCTTTCTTT
CDR3 protein: CACGGGVNTEAFF
D gene: NA
clone size: NA
J gene: TRBJ1-1
V gene: TRBV19

CDR3 DNA: TGCGCCAGCAGCCGAGTCATGGGCGGGAGCTACGAGCAGTACTTC
CDR3 protein: CASSRVMGGSYEQYF
D gene: TRBD2
clone size: NA
J gene: TRBJ2-7
V gene: TRBV4-3

CDR3 DNA: TGTGCCAGCAGCCTATACCTCACAGATACGCAGTATTTT
CDR3 protein: CASSLYLTDTQYF
D gene: NA
clone size: NA
J gene: TRBJ2-3
V gene: TRBV7-6

CDR3 DNA: TGTGCCAGCATAGACTCTGGAAACACCATATATTTT
CDR3 protein: CASIDSGNTIYF
D gene: NA
clone size: NA
J gene: TRBJ1-3
V gene: TRBV6-6

CDR3 DNA: TGTGCCACCAGTGATCCCGACAGGGGACCCGTTCAGTACTTC
CDR3 protein: CATSDPDRGPVQYF
D gene: TRBD1
clone size: NA
J gene: TRBJ2-4
V gene: TRBV24-1

CDR3 DNA: TGTGCCAGCAGCTTTGACAGGGCAGACGCTTTCTTT
CDR3 protein: CASSFDRADAFF
D gene: TRBD1
clone size: NA
J gene: TRBJ1-1
V gene: TRBV7-9

CDR3 DNA: TGTGCCAGCAGCAACCGGGGGGCGCGGATCTCTGAAGCTTTCTTT
CDR3 protein: CASSNRGARISEAFF
D gene: NA
clone size: NA
J gene: TRBJ1-1
V gene: TRBV7-8